This T cell receptor beta chain comes out of a study of blood T cells in healthy people across ages. With each sample, at least 5.5 micrograms of total RNA were extracted. Comment on this clonotype: It may be a read error: a sequence one base away is much more abundant.

Next came a second PCR, run for about 6 to 12 cycles, which used a sample-barcoded 5' primer along with a J-beta primer mix. One entry per CDR3 protein, called by TCRdb with MiXCR from the 5' RACE reads. In the table there are about 650,000 distinct CDR3 sequences, 52% of which are singletons. Germline V CDR1 and CDR2: PRHDT, FYEKMQ (reference sequence). The CDR3 consists of 12 residues. Trimming removed 1 base from V and 5 bases from J, with 5 bases in between. This TCR derives from an elderly woman in good health. This chain joins TRBV13 and TRBJ1-2; no clear D gene. Sample: blood. The CDR3 loop is CASSLDPYGYTF. The CDR3 region has the DNA TGTGCCAGCAGCTTAGACCCGTATGGCTACACCTTC.